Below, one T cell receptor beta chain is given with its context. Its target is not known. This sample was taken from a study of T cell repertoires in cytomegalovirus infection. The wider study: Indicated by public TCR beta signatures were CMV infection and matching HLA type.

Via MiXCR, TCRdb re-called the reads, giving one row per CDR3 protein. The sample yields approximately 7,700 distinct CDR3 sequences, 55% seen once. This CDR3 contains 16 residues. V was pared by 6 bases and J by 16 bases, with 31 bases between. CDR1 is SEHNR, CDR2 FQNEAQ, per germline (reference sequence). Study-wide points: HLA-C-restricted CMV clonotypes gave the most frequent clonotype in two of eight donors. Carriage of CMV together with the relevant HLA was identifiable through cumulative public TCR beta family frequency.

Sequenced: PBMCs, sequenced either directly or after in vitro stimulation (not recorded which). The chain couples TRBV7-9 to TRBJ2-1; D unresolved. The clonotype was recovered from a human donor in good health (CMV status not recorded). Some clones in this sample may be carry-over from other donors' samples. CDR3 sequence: CASRWLGISTYNDPFF. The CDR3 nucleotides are TGTGCCAGCAGATGGTTGGGAATATCCACATACAATGATCCTTTCTTC.